This TCR beta chain was observed in a study of molecular identifiers for immune sequencing clone quantification. Study-level information: In replicates, RNA from roughly 18,000 or 92,000 naive CD8 cells was split five ways, four sequenced. Study outcomes and limitations: Clonotypes topping 20 RNA copies carried over 98% of effector molecules but under 1% of naive ones.

Naive CD8 T cells were sorted as CD8+CD4-CCR7+CD45RA+. The CDR3 consists of 15 residues. To note about this clonotype: Its antigen is not identified. This clone may be a read error of a much larger clone one base away.

Making the bulk TCR libraries relied on previously described methods and listed TCR primers. MiXCR, applied by TCRdb to the PCR reads, yields one record per CDR3 protein. The sample lists tens of thousands of distinct CDR3 sequences, roughly 24% occurring once. This rearrangement joins TRBV5-3 to TRBJ2-3; 8 bases agree with TRBD2. TRBV5-3 is classed as an ORF, of uncertain function. The sequence came from a human donor in good health. Some libraries in this study had Jurkat cell RNA spiked in. Sample: naive CD8+ T cells from blood, with Jurkat cell RNA spiked in. The subset here: FACS-sorted CD8+CD4-CCR7+CD45RA+ naive T cells. CDR3 in DNA: TGTGCCAGCAGTCTCGCCGGGCGGGAGGCAGATACGCCGTATTTT. It codes for CASSLAGREADTPYF.